The TCR beta chain described here comes from a study of blood T cell repertoires in COVID-19. This clone came up a few times. Original processing methods: Estimation of nucleated cell counts relied on the amplification of reference gene primers. The table came from immunoSEQ multiplex PCR; TCRdb's copy has only in-frame clones and leaves some out. The D gene and trimming were derived from the DNA, and the V and J assignments and clone size from that table. This sample has about 120,000 clones; 70% to 80% occur once, and the top ten carry roughly 7.9%. This CDR3 contains 14 residues. Trimming stripped 6 bases from V and 4 bases from J, with 10 bases between. The germline V gene encodes CDR1 SGHAT and CDR2 FQNNGV.

J is TRBJ2-6 and V is TRBV11-2; D gene uncertain. This sequence was found in a human donor in a cohort sampled during active COVID-19. Material: peripheral blood. The CDR3 DNA sequence: TGTGCCAGCAGACATCCTAGGGGGGCCAACGTCCTGACTTTC. This codes for CASRHPRGANVLTF.